What follows describes a single TCR beta chain. There is no known antigen for this receptor. The record has no base qualities; no much larger clone is one base away. According to the germline V gene, CDR1 reads MGHRA and CDR2 reads YSYEKL. Reading from cysteine to phenylalanine, the CDR3 counts 16 amino acids. The sequence is cut down to CDR3 DNA, 48 bases in frame from base 1. The germline V and J ends show losses of 2 bases and 1 base respectively, and no gene match explains 7 bases of the junction. The data originate from a study of blood T cell repertoires in COVID-19 (dated by TCRdb to the early 2020s). For context, the study as a whole: Samples from collaborators originated in the United States, Italy and Spain and spanned both the acute and convalescent phases of COVID-19. The material from the prospective study consisted of cDNA or gDNA derived from T cells, B-cell-depleted T cells, or PBMCs. Deeply sampled blood TCRbeta repertoires from subjects exposed to, actively infected with, or recovered from COVID-19 were included in the dataset. The repertoires were released in a freely available public database meant as a resource for research on the immune response to SARS-CoV-2. The samples were drawn from two sources: the first 160 participants of the ongoing ImmuneRACE study, and 1,000 to 1,500 subjects contributed by 6 global collaborators. Nearly every sample came with metadata listing a de-identified subject ID, COVID-19 status, age in years and sex. Where HLA class I and class II types were available, the types were taken from metadata supplied by the sample provider, not from assay-based typing. Results and caveats for the whole study, not just this receptor: The quantity of clinical and demographic metadata differed by source and by participant and was supplied without curation.

TCRbeta CDR3 regions were amplified from genomic DNA by means of the immunoSEQ Assay, a bias-controlled multiplex PCR. Concerning the study's data processing: The number of nucleated cells in each sample was estimated from the amplification of reference gene primers within the assay. Sequence reads were collapsed and filtered to measure the absolute abundance of every unique TCRbeta CDR3 rearrangement. Productive Simpson clonality was computed per sample as the square root of Simpson's diversity index over productive rearrangements. TCRdb stores this immuneACCESS table with in-frame sequences only. Part of the clones is absent; in the studies checked, under half of the shortfall reflects unresolved V genes, and no reason is known for the rest. D and trimming come from the DNA, and the V and J calls and clone size come from that table. The sample table lists 250,000 or so clones, roughly 91% of them with a count of one. The ten most abundant clones make up 0.83% of the sample.

One collaborating source in Seattle enrolled patients during active infection and followed them longitudinally through the course of disease. Whole blood was collected in K2EDTA tubes by collaborating institutions according to the institutions' own protocols. Collaborator samples were shipped for TCRbeta analysis as frozen whole blood, isolated PBMCs, or DNA extracted from either sample type. The specimen was peripheral blood. This clonotype was sampled from a man aged 25 to 40 with COVID-19, enrolled during active disease. The V gene is TRBV4-1 and the J gene is TRBJ1-2, and TRBD1 matches 7 of the central bases. CDR3 protein: CASSQPRQGGNYGYTF. The DNA reads as follows: TGCGCCAGCAGCCAACCCCGACAGGGTGGTAACTATGGCTACACCTTC.